One sample yielded the 9 T cell receptor beta chains listed below, sequenced in a study of T cell responses to AZD1222 COVID-19 vaccine. Assay: immunoSEQ multiplex PCR; the TCRdb copy retains only in-frame clones and omits some. The repertoire has 120,000 to 150,000 clones, about 91% of them found once; the top ten carry about 3.7%. Sequences were derived from peripheral blood, sampled on day 0 of MenACWY control vaccination. The origin of the receptors is an adult in good health.

The V call is TRBV3-1 (or the pseudogene TRBV3-2), the J call TRBJ2-7, with D hard to call. CDR3 length equals 15 residues. V gave up 1 base and J gave up 9 bases, with 19 bases separating them. In germline, CDR1 is LGHDT, CDR2 YNNKEL (reference sequence). The CDR3 DNA is TGTGCCAGCAGCCAAGTAATAGGTTTCGGTACGGTGCAGTACTTC. This translates into CASSQVIGFGTVQYF.

This clone was found a few times. V and J are TRBV9 and TRBJ1-3; D is unclear. In germline, CDR1 is SGDLS, CDR2 YYNGEE. Trimming took 2 bases from V and 0 from J, leaving 6 bases between them. The CDR3 is 14 amino acids. The CDR3 coding sequence is TGTGCCAGCAGCGTCCTAGCCTCTGGAAACACCATATATTTT. Its translation is CASSVLASGNTIYF.

This clone has a single count. The chain is built from TRBV7-9 and TRBJ1-4; D remains unclear. Trimming left V 2 bases short and J 5 bases short, with 9 bases between. Germline CDR1 is SEHNR and CDR2 is FQNEAQ (reference sequence). There are 14 residues in the CDR3. The DNA for the CDR3 is TGTGCCAGCAGCTTACGTCCGCCGAATGAAAAACTGTTTTTT. Amino acid sequence: CASSLRPPNEKLFF. Based on the CDR3 plus reference TRBV7-9 and TRBJ1-4, the full variable domain is DTGVSQNPRHKITKRGQNVTFRCDPISEHNRLYWYRQTLGQGPEFLTYFQNEAQLEKSRLLSDRFSAERPKGSFSTLEIQRTEQGDSAMYLCASSLRPPNEKLFFGSGTQLSVL.

J is TRBJ2-7 and V is TRBV27, with TRBD1 matching over 8 bases. Germline lookup yields CDR1 MNHEY and CDR2 SMNVEV (reference sequence). The CDR3 length is 14 residues. V shed 6 bases, J shed 3 bases, and the junction held 7 bases outside the gene matches. The CDR3 coding sequence is TGTGCCAGCAGGAAACTCACAGGGGGCTACGAGCAGTACTTC. Its translation: CASRKLTGGYEQYF.

The chain uses TRBV6-1 and TRBJ2-6; D gene unclear. Looked up from germline, CDR1 is MNHNS and CDR2 is SASEGT. CDR3 length equals 14 residues. V dropped 1 base and J dropped 2 bases, with 3 bases sitting between them. The CDR3 bases are TGTGCCAGCAGTGAAGTCGCTGGGGCCAACGTCCTGACTTTC. This codes for CASSEVAGANVLTF.

The chain joins TRBV11-1 to TRBJ1-1; TRBD1 might be the D (5 bases). The CDR3 sequence is 11 residues long. V lost 6 bases, J lost 4 bases, and 6 bases lay in between. Germline CDR1 and CDR2: SGHAT and FQDESV (reference sequence). The CDR3 reads CASSTGTEAFF. In DNA, the CDR3 is TGTGCCAGCAGTACAGGCACTGAAGCTTTCTTT.

This clone was picked up one time. The V call is TRBV7-6, the J call TRBJ1-4; no reliable D call. V dropped 1 base and J dropped 7 bases, with 4 bases sitting between them. This CDR3 region has 12 residues. The germline gives CDR1 SGHVS, CDR2 FNYEAQ. The CDR3 DNA reads as TGTGCCAGCAGCTTAGTCGGTGAAAAACTGTTTTTT. It codes for CASSLVGEKLFF. Full variable domain (rest looked up from reference TRBV7-6 and TRBJ1-4): GAGVSQSPRYKVTKRGQDVALRCDPISGHVSLYWYRQALGQGPEFLTYFNYEAQQDKSGLPNDRFSAERPEGSISTLTIQRTEQRDSAMYRCASSLVGEKLFFGSGTQLSVL.

The gene calls are TRBV29-1 and TRBJ2-5, with D unresolved. Trimming shortened V by 3 bases and J by 2 bases, and 10 bases separated the two germline ends. Germline values: CDR1 SQVTM, CDR2 ANQGSEA. The CDR3 contains 13 residues. The CDR3 loop is CSVEPTRQETQYF. CDR3 bases: TGCAGCGTTGAGCCGACAAGACAAGAGACCCAGTACTTC.

The chain employs TRBV25-1 and TRBJ2-7; possible D gene TRBD1, 6 bases. Germline V gene lookup returns CDR1 MGHDK and CDR2 SYGVNS. The V and J ends lost 4 bases and 2 bases respectively, with 18 bases between them. The CDR3 spans 16 residues. The CDR3 loop is CASSGWGGQRTYEQYF. As DNA, the CDR3 is TGTGCCAGCAGTGGGTGGGGTGGACAGCGAACCTACGAGCAGTACTTC.